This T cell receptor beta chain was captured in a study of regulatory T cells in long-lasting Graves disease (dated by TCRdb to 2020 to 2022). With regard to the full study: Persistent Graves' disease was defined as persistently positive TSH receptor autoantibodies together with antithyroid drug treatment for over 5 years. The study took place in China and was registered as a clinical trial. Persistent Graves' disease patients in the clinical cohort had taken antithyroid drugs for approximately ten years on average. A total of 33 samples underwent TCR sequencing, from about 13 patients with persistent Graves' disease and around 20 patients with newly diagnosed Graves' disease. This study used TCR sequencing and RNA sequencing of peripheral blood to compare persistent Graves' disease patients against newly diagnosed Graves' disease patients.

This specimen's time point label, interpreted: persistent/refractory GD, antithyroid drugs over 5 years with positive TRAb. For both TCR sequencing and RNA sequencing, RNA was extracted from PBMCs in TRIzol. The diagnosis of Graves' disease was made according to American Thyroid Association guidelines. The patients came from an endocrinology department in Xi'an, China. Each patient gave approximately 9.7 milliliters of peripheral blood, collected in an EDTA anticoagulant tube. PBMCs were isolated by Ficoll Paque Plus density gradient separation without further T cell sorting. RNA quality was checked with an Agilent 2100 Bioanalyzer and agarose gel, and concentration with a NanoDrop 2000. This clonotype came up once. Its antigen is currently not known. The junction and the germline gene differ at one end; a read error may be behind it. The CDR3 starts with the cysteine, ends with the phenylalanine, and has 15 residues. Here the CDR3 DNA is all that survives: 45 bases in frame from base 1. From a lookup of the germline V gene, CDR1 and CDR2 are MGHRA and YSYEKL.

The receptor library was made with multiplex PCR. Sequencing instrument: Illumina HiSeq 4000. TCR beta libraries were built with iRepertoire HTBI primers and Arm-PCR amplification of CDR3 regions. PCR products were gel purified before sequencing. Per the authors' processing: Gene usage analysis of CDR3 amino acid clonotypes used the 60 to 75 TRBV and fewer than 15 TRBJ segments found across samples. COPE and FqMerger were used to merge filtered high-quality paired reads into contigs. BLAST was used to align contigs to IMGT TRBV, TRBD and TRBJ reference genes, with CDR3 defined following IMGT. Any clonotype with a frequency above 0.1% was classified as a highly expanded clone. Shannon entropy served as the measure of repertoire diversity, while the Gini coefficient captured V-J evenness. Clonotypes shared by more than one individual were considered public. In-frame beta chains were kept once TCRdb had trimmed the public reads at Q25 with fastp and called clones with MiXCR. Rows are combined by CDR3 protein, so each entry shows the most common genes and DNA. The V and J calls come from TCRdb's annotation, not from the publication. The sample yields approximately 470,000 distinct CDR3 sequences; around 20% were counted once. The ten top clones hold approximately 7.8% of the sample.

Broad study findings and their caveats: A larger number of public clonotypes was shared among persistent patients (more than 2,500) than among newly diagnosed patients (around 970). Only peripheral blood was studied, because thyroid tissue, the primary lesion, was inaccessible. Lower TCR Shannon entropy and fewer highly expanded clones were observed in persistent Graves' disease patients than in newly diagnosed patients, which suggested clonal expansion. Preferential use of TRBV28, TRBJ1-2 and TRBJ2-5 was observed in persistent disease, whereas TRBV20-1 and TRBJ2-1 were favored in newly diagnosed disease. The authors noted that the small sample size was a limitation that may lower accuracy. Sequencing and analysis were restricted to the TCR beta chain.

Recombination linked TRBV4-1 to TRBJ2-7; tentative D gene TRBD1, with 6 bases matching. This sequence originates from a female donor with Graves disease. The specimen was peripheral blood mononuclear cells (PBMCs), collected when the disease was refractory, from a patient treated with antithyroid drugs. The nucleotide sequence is TGCGCCAACAGCAAAACCAAGGACAGTGCCTACGAGCAGTACTTC. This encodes CANSKTKDSAYEQYF.